This T cell receptor (beta chain) was found in a study of T cells after yellow fever vaccination. TCRdb ran MiXCR on the 5' RACE reads and lists one entry per CDR3 protein. The sample includes around 590,000 distinct CDR3 sequences, roughly an eighth of them seen just once. J gave up 5 bases and V 2 bases, and 13 bases lay outside the gene matches. Germline loops: CDR1 LGHNT, CDR2 FRNRAP. CDR3 size: 18 residues. The sample consisted of PBMCs, taken on the day of the yellow fever booster vaccination. This chain links TRBV12-5 with TRBJ2-2; the match to TRBD2 covers 8 bases. The TCR originated in a man in his thirties or forties who received the YFV17D yellow fever vaccine. The CDR3 DNA reads TGTGCTAGTGGTTTGTTATTCGGGAGGGCCGTTGAAACCGGGGAGCTGTTTTTT. Protein product: CASGLLFGRAVETGELFF.